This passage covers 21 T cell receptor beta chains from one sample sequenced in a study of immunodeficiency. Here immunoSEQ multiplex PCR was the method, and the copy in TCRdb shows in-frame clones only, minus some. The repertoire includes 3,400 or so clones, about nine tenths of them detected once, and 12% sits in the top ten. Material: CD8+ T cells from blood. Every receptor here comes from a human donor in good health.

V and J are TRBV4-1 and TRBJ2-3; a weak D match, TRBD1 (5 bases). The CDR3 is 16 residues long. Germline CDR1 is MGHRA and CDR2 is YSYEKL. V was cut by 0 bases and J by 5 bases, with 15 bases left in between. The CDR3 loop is CASSQDYGANQDTQYF. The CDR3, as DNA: TGCGCCAGCAGCCAAGATTATGGGGCTAATCAAGATACGCAGTATTTT.

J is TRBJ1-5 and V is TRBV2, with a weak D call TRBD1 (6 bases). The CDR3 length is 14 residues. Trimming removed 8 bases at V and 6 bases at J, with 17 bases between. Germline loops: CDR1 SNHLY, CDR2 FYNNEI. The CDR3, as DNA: TGTGCCAGCGGTAAAGGGGGGATTGCTCAGCCCCAGCATTTT. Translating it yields CASGKGGIAQPQHF.

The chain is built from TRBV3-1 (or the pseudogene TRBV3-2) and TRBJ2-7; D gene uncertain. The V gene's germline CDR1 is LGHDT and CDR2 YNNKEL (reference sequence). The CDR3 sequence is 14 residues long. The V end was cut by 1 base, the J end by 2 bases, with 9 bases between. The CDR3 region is CASSQVSGTYEQYF. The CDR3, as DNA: TGTGCCAGCAGCCAAGTCTCCGGAACCTACGAGCAGTACTTC.

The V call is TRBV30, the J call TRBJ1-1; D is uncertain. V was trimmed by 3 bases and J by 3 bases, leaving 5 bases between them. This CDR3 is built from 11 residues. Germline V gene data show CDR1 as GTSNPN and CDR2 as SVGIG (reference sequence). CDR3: CAWRGYTEAFF. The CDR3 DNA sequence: TGTGCCTGGAGGGGTTACACTGAAGCTTTCTTT. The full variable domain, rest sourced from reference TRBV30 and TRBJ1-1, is SQTIHQWPATLVQPVGSPLSLECTVEGTSNPNLYWYRQAAGRGLQLLFYSVGIGQISSEVPQNLSASRPQDRQFILSSKKLLLSDSGFYLCAWRGYTEAFFGQGTRLTVV.

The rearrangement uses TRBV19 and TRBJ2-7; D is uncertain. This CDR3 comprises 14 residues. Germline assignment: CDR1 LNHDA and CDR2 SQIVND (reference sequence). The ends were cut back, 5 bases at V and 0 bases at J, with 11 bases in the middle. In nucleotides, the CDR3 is TGTGCCAGTAGTCCTCCGTATAACTCCTACGAGCAGTACTTC. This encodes CASSPPYNSYEQYF. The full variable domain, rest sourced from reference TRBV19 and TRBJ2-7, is DGGITQSPKYLFRKEGQNVTLSCEQNLNHDAMYWYRQDPGQGLRLIYYSQIVNDFQKGDIAEGYSVSREKKESFPLTVTSAQKNPTAFYLCASSPPYNSYEQYFGPGTRLTVT.

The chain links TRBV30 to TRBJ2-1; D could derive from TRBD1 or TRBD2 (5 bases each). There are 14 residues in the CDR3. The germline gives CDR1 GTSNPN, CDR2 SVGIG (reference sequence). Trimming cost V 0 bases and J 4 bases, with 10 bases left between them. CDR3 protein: CAWSVLGDYNEQFF. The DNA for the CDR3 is TGTGCCTGGAGTGTACTGGGGGATTACAATGAGCAGTTCTTC.

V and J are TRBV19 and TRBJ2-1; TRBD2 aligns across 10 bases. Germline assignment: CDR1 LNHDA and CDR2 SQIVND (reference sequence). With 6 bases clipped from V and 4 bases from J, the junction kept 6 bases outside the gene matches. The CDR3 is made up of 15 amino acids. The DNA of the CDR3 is TGTGCCAGTAGCCGGATAGCGGGAGGATACAATGAGCAGTTCTTC. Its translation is CASSRIAGGYNEQFF.

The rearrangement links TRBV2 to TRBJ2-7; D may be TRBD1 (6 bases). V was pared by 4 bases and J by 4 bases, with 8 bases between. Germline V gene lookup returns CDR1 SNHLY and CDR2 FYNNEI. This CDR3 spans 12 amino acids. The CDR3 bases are TGTGCCAGCAGTGGGACAGAATACGAGCAGTACTTC. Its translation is CASSGTEYEQYF.

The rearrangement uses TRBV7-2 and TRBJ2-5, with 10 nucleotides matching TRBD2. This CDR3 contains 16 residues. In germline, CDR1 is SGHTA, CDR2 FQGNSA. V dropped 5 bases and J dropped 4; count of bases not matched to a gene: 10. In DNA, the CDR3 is TGTGCCAGCAGCCCCTCCCTCAGCGGGAGGGGAGAGACCCAGTACTTC. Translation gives CASSPSLSGRGETQYF.

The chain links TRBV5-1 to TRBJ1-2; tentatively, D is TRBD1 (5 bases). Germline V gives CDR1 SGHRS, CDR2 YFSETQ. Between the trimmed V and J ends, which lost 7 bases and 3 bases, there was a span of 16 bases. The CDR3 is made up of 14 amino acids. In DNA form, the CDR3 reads TGCGCCAGCTCCCGGTGGACGGGGGACTATGGCTACACCTTC. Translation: CASSRWTGDYGYTF.

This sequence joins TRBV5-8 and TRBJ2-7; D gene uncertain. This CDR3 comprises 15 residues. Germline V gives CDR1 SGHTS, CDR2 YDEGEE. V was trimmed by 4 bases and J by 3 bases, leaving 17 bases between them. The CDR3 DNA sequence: TGTGCCAGCAGCCACCACCGATTTGAAAACTACGAGCAGTACTTC. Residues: CASSHHRFENYEQYF.

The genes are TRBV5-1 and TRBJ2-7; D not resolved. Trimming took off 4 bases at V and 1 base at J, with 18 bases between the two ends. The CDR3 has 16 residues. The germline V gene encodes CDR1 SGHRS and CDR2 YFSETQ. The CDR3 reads CASSVDQPVLSYEQYF. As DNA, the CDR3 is TGCGCCAGCAGCGTAGACCAACCCGTCCTTTCCTACGAGCAGTACTTC.

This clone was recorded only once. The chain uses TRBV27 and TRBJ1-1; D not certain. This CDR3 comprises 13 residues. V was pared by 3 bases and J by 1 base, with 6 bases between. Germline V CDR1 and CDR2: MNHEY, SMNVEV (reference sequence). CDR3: CASSFGANTEAFF. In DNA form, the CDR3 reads TGTGCCAGCAGTTTCGGAGCGAACACTGAAGCTTTCTTT.

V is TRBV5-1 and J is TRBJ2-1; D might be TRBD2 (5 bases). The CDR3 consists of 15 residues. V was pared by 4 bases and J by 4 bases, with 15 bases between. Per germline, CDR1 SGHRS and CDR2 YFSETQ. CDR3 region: CASSTDLAPYNEQFF. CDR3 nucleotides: TGCGCCAGCAGCACCGACCTAGCCCCTTACAATGAGCAGTTCTTC.

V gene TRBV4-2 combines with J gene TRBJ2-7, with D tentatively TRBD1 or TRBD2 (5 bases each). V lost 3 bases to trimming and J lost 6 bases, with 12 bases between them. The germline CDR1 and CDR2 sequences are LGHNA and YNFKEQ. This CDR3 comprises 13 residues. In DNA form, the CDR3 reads TGTGCCAGCAGCCACCTTACAGGACTCGAGCAGTACTTC. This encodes CASSHLTGLEQYF.

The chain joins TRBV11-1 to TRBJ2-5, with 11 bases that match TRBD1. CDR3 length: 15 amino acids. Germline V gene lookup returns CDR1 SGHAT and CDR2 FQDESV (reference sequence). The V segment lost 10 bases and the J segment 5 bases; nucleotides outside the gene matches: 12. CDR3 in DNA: TGTGCCATCCTCGAAGGGACAGGGGGTGACGAGACCCAGTACTTC. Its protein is CAILEGTGGDETQYF.

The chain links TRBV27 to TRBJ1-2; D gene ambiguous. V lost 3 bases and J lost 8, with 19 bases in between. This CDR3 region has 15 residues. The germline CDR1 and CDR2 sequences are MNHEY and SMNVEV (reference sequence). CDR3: CASSLEGLRRDGYTF. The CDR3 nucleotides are TGTGCCAGCAGTTTGGAGGGCCTGCGCCGCGACGGCTACACCTTC.

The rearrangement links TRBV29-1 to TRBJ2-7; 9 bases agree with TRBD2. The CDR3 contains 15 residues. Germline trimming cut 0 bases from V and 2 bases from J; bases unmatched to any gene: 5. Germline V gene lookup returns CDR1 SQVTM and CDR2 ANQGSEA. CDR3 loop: CSVEDQREAPYEQYF. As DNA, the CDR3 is TGCAGCGTTGAAGATCAGCGGGAGGCCCCCTACGAGCAGTACTTC.

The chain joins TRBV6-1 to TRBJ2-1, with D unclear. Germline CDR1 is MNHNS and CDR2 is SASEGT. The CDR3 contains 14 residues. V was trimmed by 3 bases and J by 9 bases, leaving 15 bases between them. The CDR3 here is CASSDRTLLLEQFF. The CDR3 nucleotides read TGTGCCAGCAGTGACAGGACCTTATTGCTTGAGCAGTTCTTC.

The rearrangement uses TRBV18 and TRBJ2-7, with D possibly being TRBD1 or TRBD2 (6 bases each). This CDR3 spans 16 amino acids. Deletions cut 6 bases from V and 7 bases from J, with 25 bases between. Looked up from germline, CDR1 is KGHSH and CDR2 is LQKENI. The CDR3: CASSSTDSLRGLEQYF. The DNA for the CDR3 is TGTGCCAGCTCGTCGACGGACAGCCTACGGGGGTTGGAGCAGTACTTC.

The CDR3 bases are TGCGCCAGCAGCCAACGCGGGACAGGGCCCTACAATGAGCAGTTCTTC. Protein product: CASSQRGTGPYNEQFF. The V gene is TRBV4-1, the J gene TRBJ2-1, with 9 bases matching TRBD1. The CDR3 extends over 16 amino acids. V lost 2 bases and J lost 2; bases outside the gene matches: 4. Germline CDR1 reads MGHRA; CDR2 reads YSYEKL.